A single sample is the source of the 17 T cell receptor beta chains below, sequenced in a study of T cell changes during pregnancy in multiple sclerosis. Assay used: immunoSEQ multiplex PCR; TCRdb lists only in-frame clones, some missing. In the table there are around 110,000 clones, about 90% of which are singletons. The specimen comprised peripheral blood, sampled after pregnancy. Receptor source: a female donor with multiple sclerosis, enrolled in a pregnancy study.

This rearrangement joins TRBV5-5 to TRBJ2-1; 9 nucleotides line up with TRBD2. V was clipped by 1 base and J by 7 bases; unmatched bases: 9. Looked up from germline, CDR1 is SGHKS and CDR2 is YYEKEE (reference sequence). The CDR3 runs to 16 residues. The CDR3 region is CASSLRGGGAVNEQFF. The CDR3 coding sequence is TGTGCCAGCAGCTTGCGGGGCGGGGGGGCCGTAAATGAGCAGTTCTTC.

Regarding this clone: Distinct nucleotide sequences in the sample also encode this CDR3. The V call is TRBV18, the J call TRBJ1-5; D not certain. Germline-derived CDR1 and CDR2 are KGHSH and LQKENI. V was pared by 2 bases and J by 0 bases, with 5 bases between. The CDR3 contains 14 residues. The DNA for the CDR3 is TGTGCCAGCTCACCATCCGGTAGCAATCAGCCCCAGCATTTT. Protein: CASSPSGSNQPQHF.

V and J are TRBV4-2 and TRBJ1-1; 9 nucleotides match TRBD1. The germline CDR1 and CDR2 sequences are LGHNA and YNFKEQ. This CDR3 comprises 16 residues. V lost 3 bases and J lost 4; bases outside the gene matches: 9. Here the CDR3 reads CASSQSPRDRVTEAFF. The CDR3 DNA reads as TGTGCCAGCAGCCAGTCACCCCGGGACAGGGTCACTGAAGCTTTCTTT.

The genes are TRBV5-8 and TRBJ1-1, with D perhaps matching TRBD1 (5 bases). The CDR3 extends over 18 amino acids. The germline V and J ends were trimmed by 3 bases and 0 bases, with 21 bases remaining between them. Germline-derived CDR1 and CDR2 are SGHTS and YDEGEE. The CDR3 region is CASSSLQGLAGMNTEAFF. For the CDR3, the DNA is TGTGCCAGCAGCTCCCTCCAGGGACTCGCTGGGATGAACACTGAAGCTTTCTTT.

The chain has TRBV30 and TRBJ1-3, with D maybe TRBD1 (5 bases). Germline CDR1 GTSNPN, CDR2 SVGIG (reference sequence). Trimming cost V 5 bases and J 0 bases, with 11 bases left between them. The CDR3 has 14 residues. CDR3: CAWADSRSGNTIYF. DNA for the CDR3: TGTGCCTGGGCCGACAGTCGCTCTGGAAACACCATATATTTT.

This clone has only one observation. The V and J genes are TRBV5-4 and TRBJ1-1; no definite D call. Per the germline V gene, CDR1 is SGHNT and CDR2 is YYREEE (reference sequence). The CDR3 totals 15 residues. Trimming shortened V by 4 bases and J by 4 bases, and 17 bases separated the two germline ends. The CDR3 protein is CASSLDQNRRTEAFF. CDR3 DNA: TGTGCCAGCAGCCTGGACCAGAATCGTCGCACTGAAGCTTTCTTT. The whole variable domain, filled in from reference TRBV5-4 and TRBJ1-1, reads ETGVTQSPTHLIKTRGQQVTLRCSSQSGHNTVSWYQQALGQGPQFIFQYYREEENGRGNFPPRFSGLQFPNYSSELNVNALELDDSALYLCASSLDQNRRTEAFFGQGTRLTVV.

CDR3 residues: CASSTRTFGNQPQHF. The CDR3 region has the DNA TGTGCCAGCAGCACCCGGACATTTGGCAATCAGCCCCAGCATTTT. The chain couples TRBV28 to TRBJ1-5; D might be TRBD1 (5 bases). The CDR3 consists of 15 residues. In germline, CDR1 is MDHEN, CDR2 SYDVKM. V was trimmed by 6 bases and J by 2 bases, leaving 14 bases between them. Complete variable domain (other parts from reference TRBV28 and TRBJ1-5): DVKVTQSSRYLVKRTGEKVFLECVQDMDHENMFWYRQDPGLGLRLIYFSYDVKMKEKGDIPEGYSVSREKKERFSLILESASTNQTSMYLCASSTRTFGNQPQHFGDGTRLSIL.

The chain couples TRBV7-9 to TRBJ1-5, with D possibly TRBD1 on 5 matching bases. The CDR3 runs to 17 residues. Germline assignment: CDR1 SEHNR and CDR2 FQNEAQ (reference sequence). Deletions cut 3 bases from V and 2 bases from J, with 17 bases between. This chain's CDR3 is CASSLGSGGNGNQPQHF. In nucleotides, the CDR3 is TGTGCCAGCAGCTTGGGGTCTGGGGGGAACGGCAATCAGCCCCAGCATTTT.

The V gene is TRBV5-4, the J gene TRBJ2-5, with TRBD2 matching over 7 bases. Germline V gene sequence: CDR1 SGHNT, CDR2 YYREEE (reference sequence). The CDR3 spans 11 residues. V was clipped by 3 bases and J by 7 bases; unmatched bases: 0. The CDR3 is CASSSGGTQYF. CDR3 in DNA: TGTGCCAGCAGCTCGGGGGGGACCCAGTACTTC.

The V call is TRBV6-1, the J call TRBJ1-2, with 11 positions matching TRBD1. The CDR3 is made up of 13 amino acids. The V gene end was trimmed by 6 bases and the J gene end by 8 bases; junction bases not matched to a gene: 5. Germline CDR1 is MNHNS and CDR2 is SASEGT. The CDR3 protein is CASSRGQGGGYTF. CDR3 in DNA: TGTGCCAGCAGCCGGGGACAGGGGGGAGGCTACACCTTC.

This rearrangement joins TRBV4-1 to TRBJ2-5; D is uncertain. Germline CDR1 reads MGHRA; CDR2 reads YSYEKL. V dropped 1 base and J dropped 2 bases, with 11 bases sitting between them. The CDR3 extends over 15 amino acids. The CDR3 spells CASSQGGVAQETQYF. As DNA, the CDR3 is TGCGCCAGCAGCCAAGGTGGAGTGGCTCAAGAGACCCAGTACTTC.

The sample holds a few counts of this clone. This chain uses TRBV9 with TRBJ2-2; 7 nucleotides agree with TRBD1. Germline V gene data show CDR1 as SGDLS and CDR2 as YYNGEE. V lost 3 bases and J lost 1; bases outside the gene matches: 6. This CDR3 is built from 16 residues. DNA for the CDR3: TGTGCCAGCAGCGCTCGACAGGGACAGAACACCGGGGAGCTGTTTTTT. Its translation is CASSARQGQNTGELFF.

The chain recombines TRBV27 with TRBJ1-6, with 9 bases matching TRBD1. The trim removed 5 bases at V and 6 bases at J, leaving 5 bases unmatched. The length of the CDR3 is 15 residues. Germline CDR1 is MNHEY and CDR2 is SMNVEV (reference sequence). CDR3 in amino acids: CASSLQGAGNSPLHF. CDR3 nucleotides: TGTGCCAGCAGTCTACAGGGGGCTGGTAATTCACCCCTCCACTTT.

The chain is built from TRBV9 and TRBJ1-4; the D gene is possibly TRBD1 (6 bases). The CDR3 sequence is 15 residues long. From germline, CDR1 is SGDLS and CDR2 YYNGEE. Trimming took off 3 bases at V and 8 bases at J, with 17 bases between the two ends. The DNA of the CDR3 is TGTGCCAGCAGCGCCACACAGGGTTTGGGGGAAAAACTGTTTTTT. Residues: CASSATQGLGEKLFF.

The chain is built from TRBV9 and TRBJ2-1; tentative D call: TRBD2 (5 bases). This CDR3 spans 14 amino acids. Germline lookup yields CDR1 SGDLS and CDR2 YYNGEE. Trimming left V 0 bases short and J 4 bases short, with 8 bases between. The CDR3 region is CASSVVGGYNEQFF. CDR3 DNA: TGTGCCAGCAGCGTAGTCGGCGGGTACAATGAGCAGTTCTTC.

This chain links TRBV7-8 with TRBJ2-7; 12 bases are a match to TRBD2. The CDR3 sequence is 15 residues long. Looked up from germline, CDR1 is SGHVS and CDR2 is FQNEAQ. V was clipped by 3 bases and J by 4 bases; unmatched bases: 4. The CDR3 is CASSFSTSGRYEQYF. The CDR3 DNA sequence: TGTGCCAGCAGCTTTTCGACTAGCGGGAGATACGAGCAGTACTTC.

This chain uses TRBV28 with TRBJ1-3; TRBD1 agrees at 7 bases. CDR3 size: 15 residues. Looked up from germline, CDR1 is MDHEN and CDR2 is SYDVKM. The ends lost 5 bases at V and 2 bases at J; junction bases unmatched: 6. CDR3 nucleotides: TGTGCCAGCAGTGTATTAGGGGGCACTGGAAACACCATATATTTT. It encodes CASSVLGGTGNTIYF.